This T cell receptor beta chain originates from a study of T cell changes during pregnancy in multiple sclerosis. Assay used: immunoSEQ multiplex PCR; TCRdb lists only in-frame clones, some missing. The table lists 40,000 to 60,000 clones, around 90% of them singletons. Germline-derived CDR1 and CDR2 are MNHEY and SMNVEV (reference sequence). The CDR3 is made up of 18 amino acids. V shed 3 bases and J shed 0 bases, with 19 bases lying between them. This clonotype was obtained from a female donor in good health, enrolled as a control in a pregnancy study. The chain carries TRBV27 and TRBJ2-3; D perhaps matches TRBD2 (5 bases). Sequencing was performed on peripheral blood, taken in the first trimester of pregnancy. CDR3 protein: CASSFGETGNPSTDTQYF. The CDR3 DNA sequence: TGTGCCAGCAGTTTTGGGGAGACGGGGAACCCTAGCACAGATACGCAGTATTTT.